These T cell receptor beta chains were read from a single sample in a study of control samples from healthy donors and cancer patients. Here immunoSEQ multiplex PCR was the method, and the copy in TCRdb shows in-frame clones only, minus some. Of around 50,000 clones in the sample, over 85% were seen once. The sequencing sample was made of blood. The receptors shown here come from a man between 25 and 39 years old in good health. The CDR3 runs from the conserved cysteine through the conserved F or W. Fields, in order: D gene, J gene, V gene, clone size, CDR3 DNA, CDR3 protein. The D gene is left open where the match is weak. Some rows mark clone size as missing; the rest say once, few, many or name a class of expanded clone.

NA,TRBJ2-1,TRBV5-4,NA,TGTGCCAGCAGCCCCTGGGACTCCAATGAGCAGTTCTTC,CASSPWDSNEQFF
TRBD1,TRBJ1-3,TRBV7-2,NA,TGTGCCAGCAGCTTAGAAGGGACAGCCACCTCTAGAAACACCATATATTTT,CASSLEGTATSRNTIYF
TRBD1,TRBJ1-2,TRBV27,NA,TGTGCCAGCGGTCCTCAGGGGGCTGGCTACACCTTC,CASGPQGAGYTF
NA,TRBJ2-2,TRBV5-1,NA,TGCGCCAGCAGATTGGACTTGAACACCGGGGAGCTGTTTTTT,CASRLDLNTGELFF
TRBD2,TRBJ2-1,TRBV7-8,NA,TGTGCCAGCAGCCAGACTAGCGGGAGTTTCAACAATGAGCAGTTCTTC,CASSQTSGSFNNEQFF
NA,TRBJ2-5,TRBV2,NA,TGTGCCAGCAGTGGCCAGGAAGAGACCCAGTACTTC,CASSGQEETQYF
NA,TRBJ2-5,TRBV15,NA,TGTGCCACCAGCAGACCATCTAGCACCGAGTTTAAAGAGACCCAGTACTTC,CATSRPSSTEFKETQYF
TRBD2,TRBJ2-1,TRBV7-9,NA,TGTGCCAGCGACGGGACTAGCGGGAGTTGGGACAATGAGCAGTTCTTC,CASDGTSGSWDNEQFF
NA,TRBJ2-7,TRBV7-9,NA,TGTGCCAGCAGCTTATGGGCAGGGAACGAGCAGTACTTC,CASSLWAGNEQYF
NA,TRBJ1-1,TRBV5-1,NA,TGCGCCAGCAGCTTGCTTTTGGGACAATTGAACACTGAAGCTTTCTTT,CASSLLLGQLNTEAFF
TRBD2,TRBJ2-2,TRBV12-5,NA,TGTGCTAGTGGCCCCGTGACGGGAGGGAACACCGGGGAGCTGTTTTTT,CASGPVTGGNTGELFF
TRBD1,TRBJ1-2,TRBV7-2,once,TGTGCCAGCAGCTTAGCCCGACAGGGGAGTGGCTACACCTTC,CASSLARQGSGYTF
TRBD2,TRBJ2-1,TRBV7-9,NA,TGTGCCAGCAGCCCCCTTCTGGCGGGGGGGCAGTTCTTC,CASSPLLAGGQFF
NA,TRBJ1-1,TRBV3-1/TRBV3-2,NA,TGTGCCAGCAGCCAAGATCCGAAGGCCTTTGAAGCTTTCTTT,CASSQDPKAFEAFF
NA,TRBJ2-7,TRBV5-6,NA,TGTGCCAGCAGCTTACCCCAGGGGTATTCCCACGAGCAGTACTTC,CASSLPQGYSHEQYF
NA,TRBJ2-1,TRBV6-4,NA,TGTGCCAGCAGCGAACTAGTGACAAGCTCCTACAATGAGCAGTTCTTC,CASSELVTSSYNEQFF
NA,TRBJ1-3,TRBV18,NA,TGTGCCAGCTCACCAGAACAGGCCTCTGGAAACACCATATATTTT,CASSPEQASGNTIYF
NA,TRBJ2-1,TRBV6-4,NA,TGTGCCAGCAGTGACTCGATCGGGCAGGGGTCGGATGAGCAGTTCTTC,CASSDSIGQGSDEQFF
NA,TRBJ1-4,TRBV27,NA,TGTGCCAGCAGTTTAGATATAAGCTTCGCTAATGAAAAACTGTTTTTT,CASSLDISFANEKLFF
NA,TRBJ2-1,TRBV28,NA,TGTGCCAGCAGTTTCTCGGTCTGGCGCGTTGAGCAGTTCTTC,CASSFSVWRVEQFF
NA,TRBJ1-2,TRBV18,NA,TGTGCCAGCTCACTCAACACGGACTATGGCTACACCTTC,CASSLNTDYGYTF
TRBD1,TRBJ1-2,TRBV10-3,NA,TGTGCCATCAGTGGGGGGGACAGGGCTGGCTACACCTTC,CAISGGDRAGYTF
NA,TRBJ2-1,TRBV1,NA,TGCACCAGCAGCCCGGTAGTTGGCTTCCATGAGCAGTTCTTC,CTSSPVVGFHEQFF
NA,TRBJ2-2,TRBV7-2,NA,TGTGCCAGCACCTATGGACGGTACGGGGAGCTGTTTTTT,CASTYGRYGELFF
NA,TRBJ2-1,TRBV3-1/TRBV3-2,NA,TGTGCCAGCAGCCGCCACGCGAGCGGATACAATGAGCAGTTCTTC,CASSRHASGYNEQFF
NA,TRBJ2-5,TRBV4-1,once,TGCGCCAGCAGCCAACCCGGGACGGACTTTGTGTACTTC,CASSQPGTDFVYF
TRBD2,TRBJ2-1,TRBV5-1,NA,TGCGCCAGCAGCCCAGCCGGGACTAGCGGATACAATGAGCAGTTCTTC,CASSPAGTSGYNEQFF
NA,TRBJ2-2,TRBV11-2,few,TGTGCCAGCAGCCCTTCTAGGGGGGAGGGCCCACTGTTTTTT,CASSPSRGEGPLFF
NA,TRBJ1-5,TRBV28,NA,TGTGCCAGCAGTTTAGACGTCAGAAACAATCAGCCCCAGCATTTT,CASSLDVRNNQPQHF
TRBD1,TRBJ1-4,TRBV4-1,once,TGCGCCAGCCAAGGGTACAGGGGGCCGTATGAAAAACTGTTTTTT,CASQGYRGPYEKLFF
TRBD1,TRBJ2-1,TRBV30,NA,TGTGCCTGGAGTAAAGGCGACAGGGCTTCTCAGTTCTTC,CAWSKGDRASQFF
TRBD1,TRBJ1-1,TRBV9,NA,TGTGCCAGCAGCGTCCTGACAGGGATGAACACTGAAGCTTTCTTT,CASSVLTGMNTEAFF
NA,TRBJ1-2,TRBV9,NA,TGTGCCAGCAGCGTAGACTGGGGCAGAGGCTACACCTTC,CASSVDWGRGYTF
NA,TRBJ1-2,TRBV19,NA,TGTGCCAGTAGTATGCTCCTGATCTATGGCTACACCTTC,CASSMLLIYGYTF
TRBD2,TRBJ2-1,TRBV19,NA,TGTGCCACCCGACTAGCGGGAGAGTACAATGAGCAGTTCTTC,CATRLAGEYNEQFF
NA,TRBJ2-2,TRBV29-1,NA,TGCAGCGTTCCCGGGACCAACACCGGGGAGCTGTTTTTT,CSVPGTNTGELFF
NA,TRBJ1-1,TRBV5-1,NA,TGCGCCAGCAGCTTGGTGACTTCGAACACTGAAGCTTTCTTT,CASSLVTSNTEAFF
TRBD1,TRBJ1-4,TRBV5-1,NA,TGCGCCAGCAGCCCGGATCCGACAGGGGTAATTGAAAAACTGTTTTTT,CASSPDPTGVIEKLFF
NA,TRBJ2-2,TRBV5-1,NA,TGCGCCAGCAGCTTGGCAGGGCAGAACACCGGGGAGCTGTTTTTT,CASSLAGQNTGELFF
NA,TRBJ2-7,TRBV9,once,TGTGCCAGCAGCCCCCGACTCGACTCTCCCTACGAGCAGTACTTC,CASSPRLDSPYEQYF
TRBD2,TRBJ2-1,TRBV28,NA,TGTGCCAGCAGCAATGGCCTAGCGGGGTCTGGTGAGCAGTTCTTC,CASSNGLAGSGEQFF
NA,TRBJ1-1,TRBV30,NA,TGTGCCTGGAGTGTAATGGGGCTCGACGGTGAAGCTTTCTTT,CAWSVMGLDGEAFF
NA,TRBJ2-7,TRBV7-3,NA,TGTGCCAGCAGCTTAAGACCCCAGGGTTACGAGCAGTACTTC,CASSLRPQGYEQYF
NA,TRBJ2-7,TRBV7-9,NA,TGTGCCAGCAGGCCCAAGGGGACCGGGACTTATGAGCAGTACTTC,CASRPKGTGTYEQYF
NA,TRBJ2-3,TRBV3-1/TRBV3-2,NA,TGTGCCAGCAGCTCAGAAGGGGCAACAGATACGCAGTATTTT,CASSSEGATDTQYF
NA,TRBJ1-6,TRBV30,NA,TGTGCCTGGACTGAGCGGTGGACCTATAATTCACCCCTCCACTTT,CAWTERWTYNSPLHF
TRBD2,TRBJ2-3,TRBV7-6,NA,TGTGCCAGCAGCTTCAGATTAGCGGGCGGCACAGATACGCAGTATTTT,CASSFRLAGGTDTQYF
TRBD1,TRBJ1-6,TRBV5-1,NA,TGCGCCAGCAGCCCGGACAGGGGGCTTTCACCCCTCCACTTT,CASSPDRGLSPLHF
TRBD1,TRBJ1-2,TRBV9,NA,TGTGCCAGCAGCGGAGGACAGGGACCAAGAGTGTATCCCTATGGCTACACCTTC,CASSGGQGPRVYPYGYTF
TRBD2,TRBJ2-1,TRBV28,NA,TGTGCCAGCAGTTTGCTTGAGGGAGGGCCCTATGAGCAGTTCTTC,CASSLLEGGPYEQFF
NA,TRBJ2-7,TRBV27,NA,TGTGCCACCACGGATAGTAGGCACGAGCAGTACTTC,CATTDSRHEQYF